One and the same sample provided the 25 T cell receptor beta chains below, sequenced in a study of OX40 agonist ivuxolimab in advanced cancers. Repertoires were generated with immunoSEQ multiplex PCR, while TCRdb's copy carries only in-frame clones and drops some. In the table there are around 43,000 clones, around 90% of which are singletons. The sequences come from CD4+ or CD8+ T cells sorted from blood, collected in a trial of the OX40 agonist ivuxolimab. The receptor source for this set is an adult with an advanced solid tumor such as melanoma, head and neck, liver or kidney cancer.

The chain joins TRBV11-2 to TRBJ2-3, with 9 nucleotides matching TRBD1. CDR1 and CDR2 from the germline V gene are SGHAT and FQNNGV. The CDR3 contains 16 residues. Losses at the gene ends were 2 bases for V and 3 bases for J; bases not matched to a gene: 6. The CDR3 DNA follows: TGTGCCAGCAGCTTAAGGGGACAGGGCGGGACAGATACGCAGTATTTT. This gives the protein CASSLRGQGGTDTQYF.

V gene TRBV13 combines with J gene TRBJ2-3; 11 positions agree with TRBD2. The V gene end was trimmed by 5 bases and the J gene end by 3 bases; junction bases not matched to a gene: 7. The germline V gene has CDR1 PRHDT and CDR2 FYEKMQ (reference sequence). The CDR3 is made up of 16 amino acids. This CDR3 reads CASSQAIAGGTDTQYF. The CDR3 region has the DNA TGTGCCAGCAGCCAGGCCATAGCGGGAGGGACAGATACGCAGTATTTT. Filled out from reference TRBV13 and TRBJ2-3, the complete variable domain reads AAGVIQSPRHLIKEKRETATLKCYPIPRHDTVYWYQQGPGQDPQFLISFYEKMQSDKGSIPDRFSAQQFSDYHSELNMSSLELGDSALYFCASSQAIAGGTDTQYFGPGTRLTVL.

The V gene is TRBV15, the J gene TRBJ2-7, with 9 bases matching TRBD1. The junction had 9 bases not matched to a gene; V was cut back by 3 bases and J by 6 bases. The CDR3 length is 15 residues. The germline gives CDR1 LNHNV, CDR2 YYDKDF (reference sequence). Here the CDR3 reads CATSSSGTGLPEQYF. The CDR3 DNA is TGTGCCACCAGCAGCTCCGGGACAGGGCTGCCCGAGCAGTACTTC.

The genes are TRBV2 and TRBJ1-4; D uncertain. V was shortened by 7 bases and J by 0 bases, with 3 bases between the two germline ends. Germline V gene lookup returns CDR1 SNHLY and CDR2 FYNNEI. This CDR3 comprises 12 residues. CDR3 nucleotides: TGTGCCAGCATTGCAACTAATGAAAAACTGTTTTTT. Translating gives CASIATNEKLFF.

This clone was found a few times. The CDR3 DNA reads as TGCGCCAGCAGCCAAGAGGACAGTTCTTCCTACGAGCAGTACTTC. Translation gives CASSQEDSSSYEQYF. This chain links TRBV4-1 with TRBJ2-7, with D possibly being TRBD1 (6 bases). Germline CDR1 reads MGHRA; CDR2 reads YSYEKL. This CDR3 region has 15 residues. The V end was cut by 0 bases, the J end by 1 base, with 10 bases between.

The V gene is TRBV19, the J gene TRBJ1-5, with D hard to call. The germline CDR1 and CDR2 sequences are LNHDA and SQIVND (reference sequence). The length of the CDR3 is 17 residues. Deletions cut 6 bases from V and 2 bases from J, with 20 bases between. This CDR3 is CASSYGWEFAGNQPQHF. The CDR3 DNA is TGTGCCAGTAGCTACGGATGGGAATTCGCCGGCAATCAGCCCCAGCATTTT.

The rearrangement uses TRBV10-3 and TRBJ2-7, with a possible D match to TRBD1 (5 bases). The length of the CDR3 is 16 residues. Germline CDR1 ENHRY, CDR2 SYGVKD. The V end lost 3 bases, the J end lost 6 bases, and 21 bases lay between the germline ends. The chain's CDR3 is CAISDTKGSGPFEQYF. The CDR3 DNA follows: TGTGCCATCAGTGACACGAAGGGGTCAGGGCCCTTCGAGCAGTACTTC.

V gene TRBV4-2 combines with J gene TRBJ2-7; 8 nucleotides line up with TRBD2. The V gene end was trimmed by 4 bases and the J gene end by 6 bases; junction bases not matched to a gene: 11. The CDR3 is 15 residues long. The germline V gene has CDR1 LGHNA and CDR2 YNFKEQ. The CDR3 DNA follows: TGTGCCAGCAGCCCCTACACCGGGACTAGGAGCGAGCAGTACTTC. Amino acids: CASSPYTGTRSEQYF.

The rearrangement uses TRBV7-9 and TRBJ2-2, with TRBD2 as a possible D gene (5 bases). CDR3 length equals 13 residues. Germline lookup yields CDR1 SEHNR and CDR2 FQNEAQ (reference sequence). Trimming stripped 8 bases from V and 6 bases from J, with 13 bases between. CDR3 coding DNA: TGTGCCAGCGGGATAAAGGGAGCCGGGGAGCTGTTTTTT. It encodes CASGIKGAGELFF.

This clone was detected only once. CDR3 in amino acids: CASSVARTGAFEPILNGYTF. CDR3 DNA: TGTGCCAGCAGCGTAGCACGGACAGGGGCCTTCGAACCTATACTAAATGGCTACACCTTC. The chain recombines TRBV9 with TRBJ1-2; 9 bases align to TRBD1. CDR1 and CDR2 (germline): SGDLS, YYNGEE. V shed 0 bases, J shed 6 bases, and the junction held 21 bases outside the gene matches. This CDR3 has 20 amino acids.

The chain employs TRBV4-1 and TRBJ2-5; TRBD2 is a possible D gene (5 bases). The germline V gene has CDR1 MGHRA and CDR2 YSYEKL. V lost 5 bases and J lost 5, with 12 bases in between. The CDR3 totals 13 residues. The CDR3 sequence is CASSVRRGETQYF. CDR3 nucleotides: TGCGCCAGCAGCGTACGTCGAGGGGAGACCCAGTACTTC.

V gene TRBV14 combines with J gene TRBJ1-5, with D possibly TRBD1 on 5 matching bases. The length of the CDR3 is 13 residues. The V end lost 5 bases, the J end lost 7 bases, and 12 bases lay between the germline ends. Germline CDR1 and CDR2: SGHDN and FVKESK. CDR3 loop: CASSSGGSQPQHF. The CDR3 bases are TGTGCCAGCAGCTCTGGGGGATCCCAGCCCCAGCATTTT.

The count of this clone is one. The chain joins TRBV9 to TRBJ2-1; D is possibly TRBD1 (8 bases). The CDR3 is made up of 15 amino acids. Trimming left V 0 bases short and J 7 bases short, with 14 bases between. CDR1 SGDLS and CDR2 YYNGEE come from the germline V gene. The CDR3 DNA sequence: TGTGCCAGCAGCGTAGGACAGGGGAGGGGAAATGAGCAGTTCTTC. Amino acids: CASSVGQGRGNEQFF.

This clone appeared once. The gene calls are TRBV4-1 and TRBJ1-2; D perhaps matches TRBD1 (5 bases). The length of the CDR3 is 15 residues. Germline CDR1 is MGHRA and CDR2 is YSYEKL. V lost 1 base, J lost 0 bases, and 9 bases lay in between. CDR3 residues: CASSQAGTSNYGYTF. CDR3 nucleotide sequence: TGCGCCAGCAGCCAAGCCGGGACTTCTAACTATGGCTACACCTTC.

The V gene is TRBV11-2, the J gene TRBJ2-7; 8 bases line up with TRBD2. Trimming at V came to 3 bases and at J to 5 bases, leaving 9 bases not matched to a gene. CDR1 and CDR2 (germline): SGHAT, FQNNGV. The CDR3 consists of 15 residues. CDR3 in DNA: TGTGCCAGCAGCTTGTTTGCGGGGGGCTTGGACGAGCAGTACTTC. Translation gives CASSLFAGGLDEQYF.

The gene calls are TRBV14 and TRBJ2-3; D is unclear. V lost 0 bases, J lost 4 bases, and 11 bases lay in between. Per germline, CDR1 SGHDN and CDR2 FVKESK. The CDR3 length is 15 residues. The CDR3 coding sequence is TGTGCCAGCAGCCAAGAGCTGTGGTCTGCAGATACGCAGTATTTT. Translated, it gives CASSQELWSADTQYF.

The gene calls are TRBV12-5 and TRBJ2-5, with D perhaps TRBD1 or TRBD2 (5 bases each). The CDR3 spans 12 residues. The V end lost 10 bases, the J end lost 2 bases, and 11 bases lay between the germline ends. Germline CDR1 reads LGHNT; CDR2 reads FRNRAP. The CDR3, as DNA: TGTGCTACCAAATGGGGGCAAGAGACCCAGTACTTC. Its translation is CATKWGQETQYF.

The chain couples TRBV19 to TRBJ1-5; D unclear. This CDR3 has 15 amino acids. The V and J ends lost 1 base and 2 bases respectively, with 9 bases between them. Germline lookup yields CDR1 LNHDA and CDR2 SQIVND (reference sequence). The CDR3 coding sequence is TGTGCCAGTAGTATAGTTCTCGAGGGCAATCAGCCCCAGCATTTT. This gives the protein CASSIVLEGNQPQHF.

This clone was found once. CDR3 coding DNA: TGTGCCAGCAGTTACTCGCCGGGAGGGGAGACCCAGTACTTC. Translated, it gives CASSYSPGGETQYF. The chain joins TRBV6-5 to TRBJ2-5; 8 bases align to TRBD2. Germline lookup yields CDR1 MNHEY and CDR2 SVGAGI. There are 14 residues in the CDR3. J lost 5 bases, V lost 0 bases, and 2 bases had no gene match.

This chain uses TRBV10-3 with TRBJ1-1; TRBD1 matches 10 bases. CDR3 length: 14 amino acids. Germline V CDR1 and CDR2: ENHRY, SYGVKD. The trim removed 9 bases at V and 1 base at J, leaving 5 bases unmatched. The CDR3 DNA is TGTGCCATTATGGGACAGGGGAAGAACACTGAAGCTTTCTTT. It translates to CAIMGQGKNTEAFF.

The chain recombines TRBV6-6 with TRBJ1-2; D not resolved. Trimming removed 3 bases from V and 1 base from J, with 6 bases in between. The CDR3 has 13 residues. Germline lookup yields CDR1 MNHNY and CDR2 SVGAGI (reference sequence). CDR3 amino acids: CASSYGFNYGYTF. The DNA of the CDR3 is TGTGCCAGCAGTTATGGGTTTAACTATGGCTACACCTTC.

The chain joins TRBV2 to TRBJ1-2; 10 bases are a match to TRBD1. The CDR3 totals 16 residues. The germline V gene encodes CDR1 SNHLY and CDR2 FYNNEI. V was clipped by 4 bases and J by 0 bases; unmatched bases: 5. The CDR3 spells CASSVRDRGANYGYTF. DNA for the CDR3: TGTGCCAGCAGTGTCCGGGACAGGGGCGCTAACTATGGCTACACCTTC.

This chain links TRBV9 with TRBJ1-2; 9 positions match TRBD1. V dropped 4 bases and J dropped 3; count of bases not matched to a gene: 7. The CDR3 is made up of 15 amino acids. CDR1 is SGDLS, CDR2 YYNGEE, per germline. The CDR3 coding sequence is TGTGCCAGCAGCACCCAGACAGGGGGTTACTATGGCTACACCTTC. Residues: CASSTQTGGYYGYTF.

V is TRBV18 and J is TRBJ1-2; D ambiguous. CDR3 length equals 15 residues. Germline V gives CDR1 KGHSH, CDR2 LQKENI. Trimming pared 3 bases from V and 8 bases from J, leaving 19 bases between. The CDR3: CASSPNGGGRWGYTF. The CDR3 DNA reads TGTGCCAGCTCACCTAACGGTGGAGGTCGTTGGGGCTACACCTTC.

The chain is built from TRBV27 and TRBJ2-1; 10 bases are a match to TRBD1. The CDR3 is 14 residues long. Unmatched junction bases numbered 4, after V lost 4 bases and J lost 7 bases. CDR1 and CDR2 (germline): MNHEY, SMNVEV (reference sequence). This chain's CDR3 is CASSSGTGVNEQFF. The CDR3 DNA reads as TGTGCCAGCAGTTCCGGGACAGGGGTGAATGAGCAGTTCTTC.